The rows below give T cell receptor beta chains drawn from one sample of a study of T-cell memory formation after mild COVID-19. MiXCR, applied by TCRdb to the 5' RACE reads, yields one record per CDR3 protein. Of about 27,000 distinct CDR3 sequences in the sample, around 6.8% were seen once. Sequenced input: PBMCs or a T cell subset sorted from them (not recorded which). These TCRs come from an adult woman who had mild COVID-19 (a few samples of this study predate the infection). Cell type and time point are not known. Each CDR3 is given with its conserved first and last residue. A D gene is named only where the DNA matches it firmly. Rows may omit the clone size; those that give it use once, few, many or a size class.

j_call v_call d_call clone_size cdr3_aa cdr3_nt
TRBJ2-2 TRBV9 TRBD1 many CASSVHRGPNTGELFF TGTGCCAGCAGCGTACACAGGGGCCCGAACACCGGGGAGCTGTTTTTT
TRBJ2-2 TRBV27 - many CASRPDTNTGELFF TGTGCCAGCAGACCCGACACTAACACCGGGGAGCTGTTTTTT
TRBJ2-3 TRBV9 TRBD2 few CASSVDGGGRGTDTQYF TGTGCCAGCAGCGTAGATGGCGGGGGGCGAGGCACAGATACGCAGTATTTT
TRBJ1-1 TRBV24-1 TRBD1 many CATSDYVRGLVTEAFF TGTGCCACCAGTGATTACGTCAGGGGGCTGGTCACTGAAGCTTTCTTT
TRBJ2-3 TRBV6-2/TRBV6-3 TRBD2 many CASSYSRTSGPTQYF TGTGCCAGCAGTTACTCTCGGACTAGCGGGCCTACGCAGTATTTT
TRBJ1-2 TRBV28 - - CASSEEGWDYGYTF TGTGCCAGCAGTGAAGAAGGGTGGGACTATGGCTACACCTTC
TRBJ2-5 TRBV5-4 - many CASTSSEQTQYF TGTGCCAGCACCTCTTCCGAGCAGACCCAGTACTTC
TRBJ1-6 TRBV29-1 - many CSAGDSGSYNSPLHF TGCAGCGCCGGAGATTCCGGCTCCTATAATTCACCCCTCCACTTT
TRBJ2-5 TRBV4-1 - many CASSQGTAQETQYF TGCGCCAGCAGCCAAGGGACAGCTCAAGAGACCCAGTACTTC
TRBJ2-3 TRBV12-3/TRBV12-4 - many CASSLGGVGDTQYF TGTGCCAGCAGTTTGGGCGGGGTAGGGGATACGCAGTATTTT
TRBJ2-1 TRBV18 TRBD2 many CASSPRSGSGEDNEQFF TGTGCCAGCTCACCACGGAGCGGGAGCGGTGAGGACAATGAGCAGTTCTTC
TRBJ1-5 TRBV20-1 - many CSARDQGGPQHF TGCAGTGCTAGAGATCAAGGGGGGCCCCAGCATTTT
TRBJ1-2 TRBV9 - many CASSVDWTANYGYTF TGTGCCAGCAGCGTAGATTGGACAGCTAACTATGGCTACACCTTC
TRBJ2-2 TRBV19 - many CASSSGLPNTGELFF TGTGCCAGTAGTTCAGGGCTACCGAACACCGGGGAGCTGTTTTTT
TRBJ2-7 TRBV6-1 - few CASSLLGTLSYEQYF TGTGCCAGCAGTCTCCTTGGGACATTATCCTACGAGCAGTACTTC
TRBJ1-2 TRBV6-2/TRBV6-3 TRBD1 many CASSRQGADYGYTF TGTGCCAGCTCCCGACAGGGGGCGGACTATGGCTACACCTTC